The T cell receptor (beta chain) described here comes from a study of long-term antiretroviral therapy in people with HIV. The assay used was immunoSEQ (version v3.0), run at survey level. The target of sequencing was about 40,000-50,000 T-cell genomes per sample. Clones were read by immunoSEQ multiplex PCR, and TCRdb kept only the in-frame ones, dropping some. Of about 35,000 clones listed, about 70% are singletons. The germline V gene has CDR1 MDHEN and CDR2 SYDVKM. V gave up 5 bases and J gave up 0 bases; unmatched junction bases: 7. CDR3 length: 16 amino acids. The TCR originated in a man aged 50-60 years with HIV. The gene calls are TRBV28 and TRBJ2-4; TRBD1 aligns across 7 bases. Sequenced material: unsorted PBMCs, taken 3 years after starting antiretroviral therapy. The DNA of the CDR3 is TGTGCCAGCAGTGGACAGGACCTTCTAGCCAAAAACATTCAGTACTTC. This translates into CASSGQDLLAKNIQYF. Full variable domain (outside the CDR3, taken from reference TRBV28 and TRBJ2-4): DVKVTQSSRYLVKRTGEKVFLECVQDMDHENMFWYRQDPGLGLRLIYFSYDVKMKEKGDIPEGYSVSREKKERFSLILESASTNQTSMYLCASSGQDLLAKNIQYFGAGTRLSVL.